These T cell receptor beta chains were read from a single sample in a study of T cell repertoires in cytomegalovirus infection. TCRdb used MiXCR to reprocess the reads, holding one entry per CDR3 protein. The sample contains roughly 860,000 distinct CDR3 sequences, approximately 30% of which appear only once. The antigens of these receptors remain unknown. Sample: cultured CD8+ T cells from PBMCs, taken from culture after CMV antigen stimulation. These receptors all stem from a human donor in good health (CMV status not recorded). Some clones in this sample may be carry-over from other donors' samples. Both conserved end residues are part of each CDR3. The D gene is left open where the match is weak. Clone size is shown for a subset of rows, as once, few, many or a class of expanded clone.

d_call	clone_size	v_call	j_call	cdr3_nt	cdr3_aa
.	.	TRBV6-2/TRBV6-3	TRBJ2-1	TGTGCCAGCAGTTCCCACCTCCTTACGGGACCCCTTGGGGTAAATGAGCAGTTCTTC	CASSSHLLTGPLGVNEQFF
.	.	TRBV10-3	TRBJ1-3	TGTGCCATCAGTGAGCCATTCAGAAGCTCTGGAAACACCATATATTTT	CAISEPFRSSGNTIYF
.	few	TRBV20-1	TRBJ2-6	TGCAGTGCTAGAGATTTCGGGAGCTCTGGGGCCAACGTCCTGACTTTC	CSARDFGSSGANVLTF
.	.	TRBV4-1	TRBJ1-1	TGCGCCAGCACAAGGGCCGGTGTGGGCACTGAAGCTTTCTTT	CASTRAGVGTEAFF
TRBD1	few	TRBV27	TRBJ1-1	TGTGCCAGCAGTTTACACAGGGGGCTAGGGTTGAGCACTGAAGCTTTCTTT	CASSLHRGLGLSTEAFF
.	many	TRBV7-2	TRBJ1-1	TGTGCCAGCAGCCCGCGGTGGGGCACTGAAGCTTTCTTT	CASSPRWGTEAFF
.	.	TRBV5-5	TRBJ2-1	TGTGCCAGCAGCCTACAGGGTAGGCAATTCCCTGGGGAGCAGTTCTTC	CASSLQGRQFPGEQFF
TRBD2	.	TRBV12-3/TRBV12-4	TRBJ2-3	TGTGCCAGCAGGCCGGGACTAGTGGGACTTACAGATACGCAGTATTTT	CASRPGLVGLTDTQYF
TRBD2	many	TRBV7-6	TRBJ2-3	TGTGCCAGCAGCTTAGCCTTAGCGGGGACTAGCACAGATACGCAGTATTTT	CASSLALAGTSTDTQYF
TRBD2	.	TRBV4-1	TRBJ2-2	TGCGCCAGCAGCCAAGCGGGACTAGCGCCCGACACCGGGGAGCTGTTTTTT	CASSQAGLAPDTGELFF
TRBD1	.	TRBV6-2/TRBV6-3	TRBJ2-5	TGTGCCAGCAGTCAGACAGGGAAGGAGACCCAGTACTTC	CASSQTGKETQYF
TRBD2	few	TRBV7-9	TRBJ2-1	TGTGCCAGCAGCTTTCCTAGCGGGGGCCCGGGCTACAATGAGCAGTTCTTC	CASSFPSGGPGYNEQFF
TRBD2	few	TRBV10-3	TRBJ2-1	TGTGCCATCAGTGAGTTTCAACTAGCGGGGGGTTACAATGAGCAGTTCTTC	CAISEFQLAGGYNEQFF
.	.	TRBV4-2	TRBJ1-1	TGTGCCAGCAGCCAACCGGTGGACAGCAACACTGAAGCTTTCTTT	CASSQPVDSNTEAFF
.	.	TRBV20-1	TRBJ1-2	TGCAGTGCTACAAGACTCCCTCTCGACTATGGCTACACCTTC	CSATRLPLDYGYTF
TRBD2	few	TRBV7-9	TRBJ2-3	TGTGCCAGCAGCCCGGCGTACGGGACTAGCGCCGAGGGTACGCAGTATTTT	CASSPAYGTSAEGTQYF
.	.	TRBV7-9	TRBJ1-4	TGTGCCAGCAGCCAAAGGGAGCGGGGGGATGAAAAACTGTTTTTT	CASSQRERGDEKLFF
.	few	TRBV6-1	TRBJ1-1	TGTGCCAGCAGTGAAACGCCTGGTGTGTCGGTGGTTTGGACTGAAGCTTTCTTT	CASSETPGVSVVWTEAFF
TRBD2	.	TRBV6-5	TRBJ2-3	TGTGCCAGCAGTTACTCGGCTAGCGGGGTCGCAGATACGCAGTATTTT	CASSYSASGVADTQYF
.	.	TRBV4-1	TRBJ1-2	TGCGCCAGCAGCCAAGGTGCGAACTCCGCCTATGGCTACACCTTC	CASSQGANSAYGYTF
TRBD2	few	TRBV5-6	TRBJ2-7	TGTGCCAGCAGCTTGCGGTGGGCGGGGGATTCCTACGAGCAGTACTTC	CASSLRWAGDSYEQYF
.	.	TRBV27	TRBJ1-2	TGTGCCAGCAGTTTTGGGGGAAGATCCTATGGCTACACCTTC	CASSFGGRSYGYTF
.	.	TRBV11-2	TRBJ2-3	TGTGCCAGCAGCTTCTATGGGACTAGCACAGATACGCAGTATTTT	CASSFYGTSTDTQYF
.	few	TRBV19	TRBJ1-2	TGTGCCAGTACCTTCGACAGATATGGCTACACCTTC	CASTFDRYGYTF
.	few	TRBV27	TRBJ2-2	TGTGCCAGCAGTACCCAGGGGAGCACCGGGGAGCTGTTTTTT	CASSTQGSTGELFF
.	many	TRBV7-2	TRBJ1-2	TGTGCCAGCAGCGGCCTAACAGGGACCCATAACTATGGCTACACCTTC	CASSGLTGTHNYGYTF
.	.	TRBV20-1	TRBJ2-1	TGCAGTGCTAGAGACGCCGGGTCCTACAATGAGCAGTTCTTC	CSARDAGSYNEQFF
.	.	TRBV4-2	TRBJ1-4	TGTGCCAGCAGCCAAGAGGAGGGTGCAACTAATGAAAAACTGTTTTTT	CASSQEEGATNEKLFF
TRBD1	.	TRBV12-3/TRBV12-4	TRBJ2-1	TGTGCCAGCAACCGGGACAGGCGATCCGCGGGGCAGTTCTTC	CASNRDRRSAGQFF
.	few	TRBV7-9	TRBJ1-2	TGTGCCAGCAGCTCCAGTGTGCAGACCTATGGCTACACCTTC	CASSSSVQTYGYTF
.	few	TRBV6-5	TRBJ2-5	TGTGCCAGCAGTTACTCTCTTTGGGCATTCCAAGAGACCCAGTACTTC	CASSYSLWAFQETQYF
.	.	TRBV5-6	TRBJ2-7	TGTGCCAGCAGCTTGTTTAGCTACGAGCAGTACTTC	CASSLFSYEQYF
.	few	TRBV7-6	TRBJ2-7	TGTGCCAGCAGCTTAGAGTCCGGGACTTCAGCCTCCTACGAGCAGTACTTC	CASSLESGTSASYEQYF
TRBD1	once	TRBV12-3/TRBV12-4	TRBJ2-5	TGTGCCAACAGTTTTTGGGGGGACAGGGCTGGCGAGACCCAGTACTTC	CANSFWGDRAGETQYF
TRBD2	.	TRBV18	TRBJ2-3	TGTGCCAGCTCACCACTAGCGGGGGACTGGGGCACAGATACGCAGTATTTT	CASSPLAGDWGTDTQYF
TRBD1	.	TRBV7-4	TRBJ2-2	TGTGCCAGCCCCGGGACAGCGCCTCGGACCGGGGAGCTGTTTTTT	CASPGTAPRTGELFF
.	.	TRBV6-5	TRBJ1-2	TGTGCCAGCAGTCCGGACAGCCTCTATGGCTACACCTTC	CASSPDSLYGYTF
TRBD1	.	TRBV4-3	TRBJ1-2	TGCGCCAACAGCCAAGAAGGACAGGGGGCGCAGGGCTACACCTTC	CANSQEGQGAQGYTF
TRBD2	few	TRBV12-3/TRBV12-4	TRBJ2-1	TGTGCCAGCAGCAGACTAGCGGGGGGCTCAGATGAGCAGTTCTTC	CASSRLAGGSDEQFF
TRBD2	.	TRBV7-9	TRBJ2-3	TGTGCCAGCAGCTCTGACTTACTAGCGGGGGCCTTAGCAGATACGCAGTATTTT	CASSSDLLAGALADTQYF
TRBD1	few	TRBV4-2	TRBJ2-7	TGTGCCAGCAGCCCGACAGGGCAGTCCATCGAGCAGTACTTC	CASSPTGQSIEQYF